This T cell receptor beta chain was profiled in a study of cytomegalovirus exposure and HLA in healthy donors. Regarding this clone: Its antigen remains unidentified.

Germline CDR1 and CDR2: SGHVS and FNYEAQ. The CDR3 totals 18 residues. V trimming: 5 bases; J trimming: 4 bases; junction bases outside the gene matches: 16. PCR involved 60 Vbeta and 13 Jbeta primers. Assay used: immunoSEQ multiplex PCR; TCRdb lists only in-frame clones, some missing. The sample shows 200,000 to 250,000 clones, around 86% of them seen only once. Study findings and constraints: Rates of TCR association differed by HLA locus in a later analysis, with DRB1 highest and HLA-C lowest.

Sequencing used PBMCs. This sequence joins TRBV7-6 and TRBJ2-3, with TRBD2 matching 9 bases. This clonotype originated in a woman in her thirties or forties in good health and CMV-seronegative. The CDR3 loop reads CASSRSALAGFGADTQYF. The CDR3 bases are TGTGCCAGCAGCCGATCCGCGCTAGCGGGATTCGGGGCAGATACGCAGTATTTT.